The TCR beta chain described here comes from a study of CD8 T cells in ankylosing spondylitis. TCRdb fed the 5' RACE reads into MiXCR, producing one record per CDR3 protein. Counted here are about 340,000 distinct CDR3 sequences, around 15% occurring once; the ten biggest clones make up 0.95% to 1.4%. This sequence originates from a male donor with ankylosing spondylitis or in good health (not recorded which). The sample taken for sequencing was blood, either unsorted or a sorted T cell fraction (not recorded which).

The CDR3 loop is CASSPSRSYAGELFF. For the CDR3, the DNA is TGTGCCAGCAGCCCTAGTCGGAGCTACGCCGGGGAGCTGTTTTTT. The gene calls are TRBV14 and TRBJ2-2; D gene ambiguous. The CDR3 extends over 15 amino acids. V dropped 4 bases and J dropped 6 bases, with 15 bases sitting between them. CDR1 and CDR2 (germline): SGHDN, FVKESK.